The entry that follows covers one T cell receptor (beta chain) sequence. V was clipped by 6 bases and J by 11 bases, with 17 bases between them. The length of the CDR3 is 12 residues. Germline V gene lookup returns CDR1 DFQATT and CDR2 SNEGSKA (reference sequence). This entry belongs to a study of T-cell reconstitution after alpha-beta-depleted transplantation in children. Unique molecular identifiers featured in how the TCRbeta library was prepared. Via MiXCR, TCRdb re-called the PCR reads, giving one row per CDR3 protein. The top ten clones hold about 4.9% of a sample with approximately 250,000 distinct CDR3 sequences, 9.7% of them seen once.

The starting material was PBMCs from the stem cell graft donor, obtained from the stem cell graft. The rearrangement links TRBV20-1 to TRBJ2-4; D assignment may be TRBD1 or TRBD2 (5 bases each). The TCR comes from a human donor who donated a stem cell graft to a child with SCID. CDR3 coding DNA: TGCAGTGCCCAACCGGGACCACGGCTTCAGTACTTC. This codes for CSAQPGPRLQYF.